This T cell receptor (beta chain) derives from a study of blood T cell repertoires in COVID-19. Original processing notes: Amplifying reference gene primers gave estimates of nucleated cell counts. Sequencing was performed with immunoSEQ multiplex PCR; in TCRdb, only in-frame clones are kept and a portion is missing. V and J calls and clone size are copied from that table; D and trimming were computed from the DNA. The repertoire holds hundreds of thousands of clones, with roughly 88% as singletons. Sequenced input: peripheral blood. This receptor was obtained from a woman between 45 and 65 years old with active or convalescent COVID-19.

DNA of the CDR3: TGTGCCAGCAGCTTAGCGCTATCGGGGATGAGTGGCTACACCTTC. As protein: CASSLALSGMSGYTF. The chain couples TRBV7-2 to TRBJ1-2; no firm D call. The CDR3 covers 15 residues. Germline V gene sequence: CDR1 SGHTA, CDR2 FQGNSA. The V and J ends lost 0 bases and 7 bases respectively, with 15 bases between them.